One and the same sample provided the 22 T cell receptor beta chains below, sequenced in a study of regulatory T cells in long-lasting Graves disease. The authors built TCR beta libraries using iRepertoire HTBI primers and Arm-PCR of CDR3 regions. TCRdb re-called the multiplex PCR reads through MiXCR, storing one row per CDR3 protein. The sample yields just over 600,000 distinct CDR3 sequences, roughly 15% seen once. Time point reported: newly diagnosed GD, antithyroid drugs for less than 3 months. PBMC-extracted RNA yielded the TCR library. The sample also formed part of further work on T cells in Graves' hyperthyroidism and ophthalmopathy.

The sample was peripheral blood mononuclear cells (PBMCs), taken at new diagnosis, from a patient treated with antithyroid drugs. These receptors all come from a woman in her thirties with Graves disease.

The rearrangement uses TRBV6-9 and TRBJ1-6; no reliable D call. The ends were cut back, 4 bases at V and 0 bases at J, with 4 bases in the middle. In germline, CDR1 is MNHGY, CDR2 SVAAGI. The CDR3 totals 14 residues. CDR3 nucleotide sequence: TGTGCCAGCAGTTCCCCCTCCTATAATTCACCCCTCCACTTT. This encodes CASSSPSYNSPLHF.

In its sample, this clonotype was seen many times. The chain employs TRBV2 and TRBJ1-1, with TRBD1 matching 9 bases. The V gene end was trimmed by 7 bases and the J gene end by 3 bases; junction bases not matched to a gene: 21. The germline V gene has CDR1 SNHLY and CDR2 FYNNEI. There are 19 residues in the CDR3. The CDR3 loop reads CASNDRGREVKLKDTEAFF. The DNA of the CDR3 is TGTGCCAGCAATGACAGGGGGAGGGAGGTGAAACTCAAAGACACTGAAGCTTTCTTT.

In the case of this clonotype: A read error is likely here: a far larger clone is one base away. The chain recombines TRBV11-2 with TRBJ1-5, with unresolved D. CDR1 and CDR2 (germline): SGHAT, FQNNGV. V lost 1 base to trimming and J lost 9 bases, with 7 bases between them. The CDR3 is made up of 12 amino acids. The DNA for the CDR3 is TGTGCCAGCAGCTTAGTGGGTCGGCCCCAGCATTTT. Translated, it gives CASSLVGRPQHF.

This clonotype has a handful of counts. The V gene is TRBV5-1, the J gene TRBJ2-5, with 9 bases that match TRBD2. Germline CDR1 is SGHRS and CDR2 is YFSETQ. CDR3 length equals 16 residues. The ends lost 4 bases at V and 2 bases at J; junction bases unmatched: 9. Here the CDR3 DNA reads TGCGCCAGCAGCCCCCAACCTAGCGGGATACAAGAGACCCAGTACTTC. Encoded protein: CASSPQPSGIQETQYF. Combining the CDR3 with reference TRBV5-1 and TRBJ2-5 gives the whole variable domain KAGVTQTPRYLIKTRGQQVTLSCSPISGHRSVSWYQQTPGQGLQFLFEYFSETQRNKGNFPGRFSGRQFSNSRSEMNVSTLELGDSALYLCASSPQPSGIQETQYFGPGTRLLVL.

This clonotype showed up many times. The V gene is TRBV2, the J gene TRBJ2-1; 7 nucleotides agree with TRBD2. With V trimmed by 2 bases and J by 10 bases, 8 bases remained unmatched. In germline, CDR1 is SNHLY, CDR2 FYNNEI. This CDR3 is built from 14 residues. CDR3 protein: CASSEREASREQFF. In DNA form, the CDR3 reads TGTGCCAGCAGTGAACGGGAGGCCTCGAGAGAGCAGTTCTTC.

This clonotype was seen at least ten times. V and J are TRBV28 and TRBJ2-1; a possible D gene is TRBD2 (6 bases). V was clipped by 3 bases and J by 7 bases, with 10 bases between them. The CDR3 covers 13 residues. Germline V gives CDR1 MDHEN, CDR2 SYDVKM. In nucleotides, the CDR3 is TGTGCCAGCAGTTTTACGGGGAGGAATGAGCAGTTCTTC. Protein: CASSFTGRNEQFF.

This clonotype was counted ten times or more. DNA for the CDR3: TGTGCCAGCTGCGAGCGGGAGGGCCTCGATGAGCAGTTCTTC. Residues: CASCEREGLDEQFF. The chain recombines TRBV6-1 with TRBJ2-1; 10 nucleotides agree with TRBD2. From germline, CDR1 is MNHNS and CDR2 SASEGT. The CDR3 loop spans 14 amino acids. The junction had 9 bases not matched to a gene; V was cut back by 8 bases and J by 8 bases.

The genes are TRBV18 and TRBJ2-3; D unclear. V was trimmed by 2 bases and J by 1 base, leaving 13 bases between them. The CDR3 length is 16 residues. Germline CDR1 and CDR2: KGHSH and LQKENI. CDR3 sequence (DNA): TGTGCCAGCTCACCAGGAAAAGGGCTCGGCACAGATACGCAGTATTTT. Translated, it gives CASSPGKGLGTDTQYF. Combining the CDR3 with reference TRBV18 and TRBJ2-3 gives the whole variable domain NAGVMQNPRHLVRRRGQEARLRCSPMKGHSHVYWYRQLPEEGLKFMVYLQKENIIDESGMPKERFSAEFPKEGPSILRIQQVVRGDSAAYFCASSPGKGLGTDTQYFGPGTRLTVL.

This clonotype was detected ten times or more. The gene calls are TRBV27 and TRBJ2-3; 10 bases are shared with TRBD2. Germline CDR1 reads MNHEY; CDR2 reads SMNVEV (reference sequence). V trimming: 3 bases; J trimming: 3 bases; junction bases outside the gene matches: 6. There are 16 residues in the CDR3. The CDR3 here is CASSLGSGRRTDTQYF. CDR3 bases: TGTGCCAGCAGTTTGGGTAGCGGGAGGAGGACAGATACGCAGTATTTT.

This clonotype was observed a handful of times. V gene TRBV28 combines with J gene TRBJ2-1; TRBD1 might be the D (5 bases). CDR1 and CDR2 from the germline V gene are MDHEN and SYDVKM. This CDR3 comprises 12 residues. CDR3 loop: CAVRGAYNEQFF. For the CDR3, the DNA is TGTGCTGTCCGTGGGGCTTACAATGAGCAGTTCTTC. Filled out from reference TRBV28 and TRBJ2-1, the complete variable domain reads DVKVTQSSRYLVKRTGEKVFLECVQDMDHENMFWYRQDPGLGLRLIYFSYDVKMKEKGDIPEGYSVSREKKERFSLILESASTNQTSMYLCAVRGAYNEQFFGPGTRLTVL.

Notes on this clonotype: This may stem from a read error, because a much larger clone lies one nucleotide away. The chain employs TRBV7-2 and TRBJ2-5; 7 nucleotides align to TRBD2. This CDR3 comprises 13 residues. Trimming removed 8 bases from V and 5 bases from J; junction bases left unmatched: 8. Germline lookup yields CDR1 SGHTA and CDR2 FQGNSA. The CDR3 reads CASLKDGGETQYF. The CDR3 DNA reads TGTGCCAGCCTAAAAGACGGGGGGGAGACCCAGTACTTC.

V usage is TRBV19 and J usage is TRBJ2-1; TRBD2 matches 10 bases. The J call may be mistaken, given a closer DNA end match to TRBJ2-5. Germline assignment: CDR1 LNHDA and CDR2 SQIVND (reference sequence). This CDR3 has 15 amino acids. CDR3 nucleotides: TGTGCCAGTAGTTTGACTAGCGGGCACCAAGAGACCCAGTACTTC. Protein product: CASSLTSGHQETQYF.

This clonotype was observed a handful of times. The CDR3 spells CASSRRAGQDTQYF. The CDR3 DNA sequence: TGTGCCAGCAGCCGCCGGGCGGGACAAGATACGCAGTATTTT. This chain uses TRBV7-2 with TRBJ2-3, with D perhaps TRBD1 or TRBD2 (6 bases each). Germline lookup yields CDR1 SGHTA and CDR2 FQGNSA. CDR3 length: 14 amino acids. Trimming took 5 bases from V and 5 from J, leaving 14 bases between them.

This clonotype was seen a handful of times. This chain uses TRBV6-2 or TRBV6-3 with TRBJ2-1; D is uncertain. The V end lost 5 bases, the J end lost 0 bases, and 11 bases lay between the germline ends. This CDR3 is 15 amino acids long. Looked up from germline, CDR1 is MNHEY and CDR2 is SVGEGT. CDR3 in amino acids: CASSVQVFSYNEQFF. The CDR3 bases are TGTGCCAGCAGTGTTCAGGTATTCTCCTACAATGAGCAGTTCTTC.

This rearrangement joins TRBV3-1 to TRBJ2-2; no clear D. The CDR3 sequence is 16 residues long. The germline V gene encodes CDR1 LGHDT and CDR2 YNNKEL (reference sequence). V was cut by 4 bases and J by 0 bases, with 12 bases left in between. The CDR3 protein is CASSPVGHSNTGELFF. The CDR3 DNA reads TGTGCCAGCAGCCCTGTAGGGCATTCGAACACCGGGGAGCTGTTTTTT.

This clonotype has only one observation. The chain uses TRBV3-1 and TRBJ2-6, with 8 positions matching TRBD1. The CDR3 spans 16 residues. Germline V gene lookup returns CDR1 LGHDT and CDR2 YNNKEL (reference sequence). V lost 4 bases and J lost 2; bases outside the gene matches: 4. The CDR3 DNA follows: TGTGCCAGCAGCCCATCGGACAGGGCTGGGGCCAACGTCCTGACTTTC. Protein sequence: CASSPSDRAGANVLTF.

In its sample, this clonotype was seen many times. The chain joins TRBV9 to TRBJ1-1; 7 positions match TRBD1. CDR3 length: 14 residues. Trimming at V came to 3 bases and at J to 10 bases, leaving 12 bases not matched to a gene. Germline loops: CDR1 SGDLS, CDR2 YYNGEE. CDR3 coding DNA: TGTGCCAGCAGCGGGGGACAGCAGTACGCGCGAGCTTTCTTT. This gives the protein CASSGGQQYARAFF.

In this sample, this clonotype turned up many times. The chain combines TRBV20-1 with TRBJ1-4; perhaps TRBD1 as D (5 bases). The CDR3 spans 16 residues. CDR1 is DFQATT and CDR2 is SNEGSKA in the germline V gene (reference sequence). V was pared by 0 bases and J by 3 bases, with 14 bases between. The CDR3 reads CSARDLPGNANEKLFF. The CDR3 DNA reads TGCAGTGCTAGAGATTTACCAGGGAATGCTAATGAAAAACTGTTTTTT.

CDR3 DNA: TGTGCCAGTAGTGTACTACTAGCGGGAGGGCCCTACGAGCAGTACTTC. This encodes CASSVLLAGGPYEQYF. The chain has TRBV19 and TRBJ2-7, with 13 bases aligning to TRBD2. The CDR3 is 16 amino acids. CDR1 is LNHDA, CDR2 SQIVND, per germline (reference sequence). The V gene end was trimmed by 5 bases and the J gene end by 2 bases; junction bases not matched to a gene: 6.

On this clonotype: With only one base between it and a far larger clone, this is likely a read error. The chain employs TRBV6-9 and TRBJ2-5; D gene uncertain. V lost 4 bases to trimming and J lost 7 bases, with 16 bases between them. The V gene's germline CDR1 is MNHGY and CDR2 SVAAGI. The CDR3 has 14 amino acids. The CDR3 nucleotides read TGTGCCAGCAGTTTCGTCGTTGGGTCCGGGACCCAGTACTTC. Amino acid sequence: CASSFVVGSGTQYF.

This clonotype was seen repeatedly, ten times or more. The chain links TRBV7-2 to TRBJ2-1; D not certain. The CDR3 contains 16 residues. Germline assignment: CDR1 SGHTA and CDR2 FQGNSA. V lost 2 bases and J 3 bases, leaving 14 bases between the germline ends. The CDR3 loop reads CASSLMGTTNYNEQFF. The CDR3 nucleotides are TGTGCCAGCAGCTTAATGGGAACAACTAACTACAATGAGCAGTTCTTC.

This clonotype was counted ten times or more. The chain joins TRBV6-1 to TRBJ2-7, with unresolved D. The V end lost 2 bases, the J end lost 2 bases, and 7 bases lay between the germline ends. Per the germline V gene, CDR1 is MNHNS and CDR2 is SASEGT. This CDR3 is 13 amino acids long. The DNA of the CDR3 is TGTGCCAGCAGTGAACGTAGAACCTACGAGCAGTACTTC. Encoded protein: CASSERRTYEQYF.